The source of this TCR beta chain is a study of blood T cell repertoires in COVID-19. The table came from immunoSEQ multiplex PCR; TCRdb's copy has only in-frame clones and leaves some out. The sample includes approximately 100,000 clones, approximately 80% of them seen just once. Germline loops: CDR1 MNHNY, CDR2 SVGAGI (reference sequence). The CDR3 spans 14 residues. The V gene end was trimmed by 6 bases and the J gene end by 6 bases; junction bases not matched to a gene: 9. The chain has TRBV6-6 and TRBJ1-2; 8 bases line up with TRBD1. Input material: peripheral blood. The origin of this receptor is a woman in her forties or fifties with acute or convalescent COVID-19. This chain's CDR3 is CASSPTGERDGYTF. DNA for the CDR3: TGTGCCAGCAGCCCGACAGGGGAAAGGGATGGCTACACCTTC.